The 26 T cell receptor beta chains below come from one sample, sequenced in a study of T cell changes during pregnancy in multiple sclerosis. Repertoires were generated with immunoSEQ multiplex PCR, while TCRdb's copy carries only in-frame clones and drops some. This sample has approximately 97,000 clones, with around 91% found just once. This sample comprised peripheral blood, obtained after pregnancy. The receptors were gathered from a female donor in good health, enrolled as a control in a pregnancy study.

The CDR3 coding sequence is TGTGCCTGGAGTCAAAACAGGGGAGACACTGAAGCTTTCTTT. Translation gives CAWSQNRGDTEAFF. The J gene is TRBJ1-1, the V gene TRBV30, with TRBD1 matching over 7 bases. Per the germline V gene, CDR1 is GTSNPN and CDR2 is SVGIG (reference sequence). The CDR3 is 14 residues long. The V gene end was trimmed by 2 bases and the J gene end by 3 bases; junction bases not matched to a gene: 6.

The chain couples TRBV27 to TRBJ1-1, with 7 bases matching TRBD1. Germline CDR1 is MNHEY and CDR2 is SMNVEV (reference sequence). The CDR3 has 15 residues. V gave up 6 bases and J gave up 1 base; unmatched junction bases: 8. CDR3 in amino acids: CASRPLTGSNTEAFF. In DNA form, the CDR3 reads TGTGCCAGCAGACCATTGACAGGGTCGAACACTGAAGCTTTCTTT.

The V and J genes are TRBV5-6 and TRBJ2-3; 15 bases map to TRBD2. The trim removed 5 bases at V and 5 bases at J, leaving 9 bases unmatched. There are 17 residues in the CDR3. Germline V gene lookup returns CDR1 SGHDT and CDR2 YYEEEE. For the CDR3, the DNA is TGTGCCAGCAGTCCTGGGTGGGGACTAGCGGGGGGAGATACGCAGTATTTT. Its translation is CASSPGWGLAGGDTQYF.

V usage is TRBV5-4 and J usage is TRBJ1-2; 8 bases map to TRBD1. The CDR3 consists of 15 residues. Germline V gives CDR1 SGHNT, CDR2 YYREEE (reference sequence). The trim removed 4 bases at V and 12 bases at J, leaving 17 bases unmatched. The CDR3 loop reads CASSRGSADREGNTF. CDR3 nucleotide sequence: TGTGCCAGCAGCCGCGGCTCGGCGGACAGGGAAGGGAACACCTTC. The variable domain in full, with the rest retrieved from reference TRBV5-4 and TRBJ1-2, is ETGVTQSPTHLIKTRGQQVTLRCSSQSGHNTVSWYQQALGQGPQFIFQYYREEENGRGNFPPRFSGLQFPNYSSELNVNALELDDSALYLCASSRGSADREGNTFGSGTRLTVV.

This chain links TRBV2 with TRBJ1-6, with D perhaps matching TRBD1 (5 bases). CDR1 SNHLY and CDR2 FYNNEI come from the germline V gene. V dropped 3 bases and J dropped 4 bases, with 16 bases sitting between them. CDR3 length: 17 amino acids. The CDR3, as DNA: TGTGCCAGCAGTGAGGCAGGGCCAAATTCATATAATTCACCCCTCCACTTT. Its translation is CASSEAGPNSYNSPLHF.

The sample holds one count of this clone. The chain carries TRBV4-1 and TRBJ2-2, with 14 bases fitting TRBD2. Per the germline V gene, CDR1 is MGHRA and CDR2 is YSYEKL. V trimming: 2 bases; J trimming: 6 bases; junction bases outside the gene matches: 2. The CDR3 loop spans 16 amino acids. The DNA for the CDR3 is TGCGCCAGCAGCCAAAAGGGACTAGCGGGGGCCGGGGAGCTGTTTTTT. Its protein is CASSQKGLAGAGELFF.

The rearrangement joins TRBV10-3 to TRBJ2-5, with TRBD1 as a possible D gene (5 bases). The germline gives CDR1 ENHRY, CDR2 SYGVKD. The length of the CDR3 is 15 residues. V gave up 0 bases and J gave up 0 bases, with 8 bases separating them. The CDR3 sequence: CAISESSGYQETQYF. The CDR3 DNA follows: TGTGCCATCAGTGAGTCATCAGGGTACCAAGAGACCCAGTACTTC.

V usage is TRBV5-1 and J usage is TRBJ2-5; possibly TRBD2 for D (7 bases). From germline, CDR1 is SGHRS and CDR2 YFSETQ. The ends were cut back, 7 bases at V and 1 base at J, with 20 bases in the middle. The length of the CDR3 is 16 residues. The DNA of the CDR3 is TGCGCCAGCGTCCCCCAGGGAGGGGGGGCCCAAGAGACCCAGTACTTC. It encodes CASVPQGGGAQETQYF.

The chain recombines TRBV9 with TRBJ2-3, with 7 bases identical to TRBD2. CDR1 is SGDLS, CDR2 YYNGEE, per germline. V gave up 0 bases and J gave up 4 bases; unmatched junction bases: 8. This CDR3 has 16 amino acids. In nucleotides, the CDR3 is TGTGCCAGCAGCGTAGAAGACGGGGGGACCTCAGATACGCAGTATTTT. Its translation is CASSVEDGGTSDTQYF.

The chain recombines TRBV4-2 with TRBJ2-1; the match to TRBD2 covers 9 bases. The V segment lost 0 bases and the J segment 0 bases; nucleotides outside the gene matches: 9. The CDR3 loop spans 19 amino acids. Looked up from germline, CDR1 is LGHNA and CDR2 is YNFKEQ. The CDR3 coding sequence is TGTGCCAGCAGCCAAGACGCCCCTATAGCGGGGGACTCCTACAATGAGCAGTTCTTC. Translated: CASSQDAPIAGDSYNEQFF.

V is TRBV4-2 and J is TRBJ2-3; 7 nucleotides agree with TRBD2. The germline V gene encodes CDR1 LGHNA and CDR2 YNFKEQ. The CDR3 sequence is 15 residues long. V lost 0 bases to trimming and J lost 6 bases; unmatched junction nucleotides: 6. The CDR3 coding sequence is TGTGCCAGCAGCCAAGAGTCGCGGGGGAGCGATACGCAGTATTTT. Translating it yields CASSQESRGSDTQYF.

The V call is TRBV6-6, the J call TRBJ2-5; D might be TRBD1 (6 bases). Germline values: CDR1 MNHNY, CDR2 SVGAGI (reference sequence). Between the trimmed V and J ends, which lost 2 bases and 4 bases, there was a span of 14 bases. The CDR3 has 15 residues. The CDR3 spells CASSYVGRGGETQYF. The CDR3 DNA reads as TGTGCCAGCAGTTACGTGGGCAGGGGTGGAGAGACCCAGTACTTC.

The chain uses TRBV29-1 and TRBJ2-4; 9 bases align to TRBD1. V gave up 4 bases and J gave up 6 bases; unmatched junction bases: 7. This CDR3 region has 14 residues. Looked up from germline, CDR1 is SQVTM and CDR2 is ANQGSEA. The CDR3 DNA is TGCAGCGTTGGAACCCCGGGACAGGGAAACATTCAGTACTTC. This sequence encodes CSVGTPGQGNIQYF.

The chain employs TRBV10-3 and TRBJ1-1; perhaps TRBD1 as D (6 bases). CDR3 size: 14 residues. V lost 6 bases, J lost 1 base, and 12 bases lay in between. CDR1 is ENHRY and CDR2 is SYGVKD in the germline V gene. The CDR3, as DNA: TGTGCCATCAGACAGGGCCAACCGAACACTGAAGCTTTCTTT. Protein sequence: CAIRQGQPNTEAFF.

The CDR3 DNA sequence: TGTGCCAGCAGCCAAGAGGAGGGCACGGCGGCCATATATTTT. As protein: CASSQEEGTAAIYF. The rearrangement links TRBV4-2 to TRBJ1-3, with no clear D. The CDR3 totals 14 residues. With 0 bases removed from V and 11 bases from J, the gap between germline ends came to 14 bases. Germline V CDR1 and CDR2: LGHNA, YNFKEQ.

The chain couples TRBV7-9 to TRBJ1-2; 10 positions match TRBD1. V was pared by 6 bases and J by 7 bases, with 11 bases of the junction left unmatched. The CDR3 covers 15 residues. The V gene's germline CDR1 is SEHNR and CDR2 FQNEAQ (reference sequence). CDR3 sequence reads: CASRRRDRGDFGYTF. In DNA, the CDR3 is TGTGCCAGCAGGAGGCGGGACAGGGGCGACTTTGGCTACACCTTC. Supplemented by reference TRBV7-9 and TRBJ1-2, the full variable domain reads DTGVSQNPRHKITKRGQNVTFRCDPISEHNRLYWYRQTLGQGPEFLTYFQNEAQLEKSRLLSDRFSAERPKGSFSTLEIQRTEQGDSAMYLCASRRRDRGDFGYTFGSGTRLTVV.

J is TRBJ2-3 and V is TRBV7-2; 10 nucleotides match TRBD2. This CDR3 region has 16 residues. The junction had 8 bases not matched to a gene; V was cut back by 3 bases and J by 5 bases. Germline assignment: CDR1 SGHTA and CDR2 FQGNSA. CDR3 amino acids: CASSLASGGRRDTQYF. CDR3 sequence (DNA): TGTGCCAGCAGCTTGGCTAGCGGGGGACGTAGAGATACGCAGTATTTT.

The rearrangement joins TRBV5-1 to TRBJ2-2; D remains ambiguous. This CDR3 comprises 12 residues. V gave up 0 bases and J gave up 7 bases, with 4 bases separating them. In germline, CDR1 is SGHRS, CDR2 YFSETQ. The CDR3 sequence: CASSLVLGELFF. Here the CDR3 DNA reads TGCGCCAGCAGCTTGGTTCTCGGGGAGCTGTTTTTT.

The rearrangement links TRBV23-1 to TRBJ2-6, with 10 bases matching TRBD1. TRBV23-1 is sorted into the ORF group, with uncertain function. CDR3 length equals 17 residues. V was pared by 8 bases and J by 4 bases, with 11 bases of the junction left unmatched. CDR3 in amino acids: CASPRDRGLEGANVLTF. The CDR3, as DNA: TGCGCCAGCCCCCGGGACAGGGGCTTGGAGGGGGCCAACGTCCTGACTTTC.

The genes are TRBV9 and TRBJ1-1, with D unclear. Germline V gene lookup returns CDR1 SGDLS and CDR2 YYNGEE. V was cut by 2 bases and J by 8 bases, with 13 bases left in between. The CDR3 has 13 amino acids. DNA for the CDR3: TGTGCCAGCAGCGTTGCAGTAGCCGGAGAAGCTTTCTTT. Amino acid sequence: CASSVAVAGEAFF. Together with reference TRBV9 and TRBJ1-1, the CDR3 gives the full variable domain: DSGVTQTPKHLITATGQRVTLRCSPRSGDLSVYWYQQSLDQGLQFLIQYYNGEERAKGNILERFSAQQFPDLHSELNLSSLELGDSALYFCASSVAVAGEAFFGQGTRLTVV.

The rearrangement uses TRBV11-1 and TRBJ2-3; tentatively, D is TRBD2 (6 bases). The CDR3 runs to 15 residues. V was pared by 5 bases and J by 0 bases, with 12 bases between. The germline gives CDR1 SGHAT, CDR2 FQDESV (reference sequence). This chain's CDR3 is CASSPGGSSTDTQYF. CDR3 nucleotides: TGTGCCAGCAGCCCCGGGGGTTCTAGCACAGATACGCAGTATTTT. Drawing the rest from reference TRBV11-1 and TRBJ2-3, the complete variable domain is EAEVAQSPRYKITEKSQAVAFWCDPISGHATLYWYRQILGQGPELLVQFQDESVVDDSQLPKDRFSAERLKGVDSTLKIQPAELGDSAMYLCASSPGGSSTDTQYFGPGTRLTVL.

The chain uses TRBV5-4 and TRBJ2-7; tentatively, D is TRBD1 (6 bases). Trimming took 4 bases from V and 0 from J, leaving 20 bases between them. Germline CDR1 is SGHNT and CDR2 is YYREEE (reference sequence). The CDR3 is 17 amino acids. DNA for the CDR3: TGTGCCAGCAGCCTTATCATTGACAGGATGTTCTCCTACGAGCAGTACTTC. Translation gives CASSLIIDRMFSYEQYF.

The chain is built from TRBV7-8 and TRBJ1-6; the D is unclear. The CDR3 runs to 17 residues. V gave up 1 base and J gave up 7 bases, with 17 bases separating them. Germline CDR1 SGHVS, CDR2 FQNEAQ. DNA for the CDR3: TGTGCCAGCAGCTTAGGCGGCCCGGTTTCCGCGAATTCACCCCTCCACTTT. Translating it yields CASSLGGPVSANSPLHF.

This clone appeared a single time. The rearrangement links TRBV14 to TRBJ2-6, with 7 bases matching TRBD1. With 3 bases clipped from V and 0 bases from J, the junction kept 5 bases outside the gene matches. There are 17 residues in the CDR3. Looked up from germline, CDR1 is SGHDN and CDR2 is FVKESK. The CDR3 loop reads CASSHGGQTSGANVLTF. The CDR3, as DNA: TGTGCCAGCAGCCATGGGGGACAGACCTCTGGGGCCAACGTCCTGACTTTC.

The J gene is TRBJ2-5, the V gene TRBV20-1; D not certain. Per germline, CDR1 DFQATT and CDR2 SNEGSKA (reference sequence). V was cut by 5 bases and J by 5 bases, with 9 bases left in between. This CDR3 comprises 11 residues. CDR3 protein: CSASTGETQYF. The DNA of the CDR3 is TGCAGTGCTTCCACCGGGGAGACCCAGTACTTC.

The rearrangement joins TRBV10-3 to TRBJ1-6, with TRBD1 as a possible D gene (6 bases). V lost 8 bases, J lost 8 bases, and 13 bases lay in between. This CDR3 is built from 13 residues. Germline V gives CDR1 ENHRY, CDR2 SYGVKD. CDR3 coding DNA: TGTGCCATCGGTACAGGGTCGGATTCACCCCTCCACTTT. Its translation: CAIGTGSDSPLHF.